This paragraph covers one T cell receptor beta chain sequence. What this receptor recognizes is not known. Per-base quality was not reported, and no clone a single base away is much larger than it. The junction carries 13 bases between V and J, which are trimmed by 3 bases and 2 bases respectively. From the germline V gene, CDR1 is SGHDN and CDR2 is FVKESK. The CDR3, cysteine through phenylalanine, is 15 amino acids long. Only the CDR3 region is kept as DNA, spanning 45 bases read in frame from base 1. The record originates from a study of technical replicates of blood from four donors (dated by TCRdb to the late 2010s). Library construction relied on the immunoSEQ multiplex PCR assay. What TCRdb holds here is the immuneACCESS table cut down to in-frame rearrangements. Part of the clones is not present; checked against another copy, under half of the missing clones reflect an unresolved V gene, and the others are unexplained. The sample profile shows about 100,000 clones; roughly 95% of them were found once. Roughly 0.22% of the sample is taken by the ten largest.

The clonotype originates from a human donor in good health. Recombination connected TRBV14 to TRBJ2-5, and TRBD2 may be the D gene, going by 6 matching bases. Sequencing was done on a sample of T cells isolated from PBMCs. The CDR3 in this case is CASSQYGGVQETQYF. DNA sequence: TGTGCCAGCAGCCAGTATGGAGGGGTTCAAGAGACCCAGTACTTC.